The 18 T cell receptor beta chains listed next were all sequenced from one sample in a study of cytomegalovirus exposure and HLA in healthy donors. Vbeta (60) and Jbeta (13) primers were used in the PCR. This table comes from immunoSEQ multiplex PCR, and its TCRdb copy is limited to in-frame clones, with some not included. The sample has 100,000 to 150,000 clones; 10% are singletons. Sample: PBMCs. These receptors were obtained from a woman aged 18-30 years in good health and CMV-seropositive.

This clone was recorded a few times. The rearrangement uses TRBV6-5 and TRBJ2-5; 7 bases match TRBD2. There are 14 residues in the CDR3. Germline values: CDR1 MNHEY, CDR2 SVGAGI. With V trimmed by 4 bases and J by 7 bases, 9 bases remained unmatched. This CDR3 reads CASSSFGRAGTQYF. The CDR3 coding sequence is TGTGCCAGCAGTTCGTTTGGGAGGGCAGGGACCCAGTACTTC.

The V and J genes are TRBV7-9 and TRBJ2-2; D might be TRBD2 (6 bases). The V end lost 3 bases, the J end lost 8 bases, and 13 bases lay between the germline ends. The CDR3 sequence is 14 residues long. Germline CDR1 reads SEHNR; CDR2 reads FQNEAQ (reference sequence). The CDR3 DNA sequence: TGTGCCAGCAGCTTTCAGACTAGTCCTGGGGAGCTGTTTTTT. Its translation is CASSFQTSPGELFF. Drawing the rest from reference TRBV7-9 and TRBJ2-2, the complete variable domain is DTGVSQNPRHKITKRGQNVTFRCDPISEHNRLYWYRQTLGQGPEFLTYFQNEAQLEKSRLLSDRFSAERPKGSFSTLEIQRTEQGDSAMYLCASSFQTSPGELFFGEGSRLTVL.

This clone was seen a handful of times. V and J are TRBV7-9 and TRBJ1-3, with a tentative D call TRBD1 (6 bases). This CDR3 region has 13 residues. CDR1 is SEHNR and CDR2 is FQNEAQ in the germline V gene (reference sequence). V lost 5 bases and J lost 2, with 7 bases in between. The CDR3 DNA follows: TGTGCCAGCAGCGCAGGGGCTGGAAACACCATATATTTT. Translation gives CASSAGAGNTIYF. Using reference TRBV7-9 and TRBJ1-3 for the parts outside the CDR3, the full variable domain is DTGVSQNPRHKITKRGQNVTFRCDPISEHNRLYWYRQTLGQGPEFLTYFQNEAQLEKSRLLSDRFSAERPKGSFSTLEIQRTEQGDSAMYLCASSAGAGNTIYFGEGSWLTVV.

This CDR3 is CASIQSGAASYEQYF. CDR3 bases: TGTGCCAGCATTCAGTCTGGGGCCGCCTCCTACGAGCAGTACTTC. V gene TRBV28 combines with J gene TRBJ2-7; the D gene is possibly TRBD1 (5 bases). The germline V gene encodes CDR1 MDHEN and CDR2 SYDVKM. CDR3 length equals 15 residues. Trimming stripped 7 bases from V and 0 bases from J, with 16 bases between. Full variable domain (outside the CDR3, taken from reference TRBV28 and TRBJ2-7): DVKVTQSSRYLVKRTGEKVFLECVQDMDHENMFWYRQDPGLGLRLIYFSYDVKMKEKGDIPEGYSVSREKKERFSLILESASTNQTSMYLCASIQSGAASYEQYFGPGTRLTVT.

This clone was recorded a few times. This chain uses TRBV29-1 with TRBJ1-2; 11 bases fit TRBD1. Trimming cost V 4 bases and J 3 bases; bases outside gene matches: 4. Germline assignment: CDR1 SQVTM and CDR2 ANQGSEA. The CDR3 sequence is 14 residues long. The CDR3 here is CSVVWGQGDYGYTF. The CDR3 region has the DNA TGCAGCGTTGTTTGGGGACAGGGGGACTATGGCTACACCTTC.

V is TRBV5-1 and J is TRBJ1-2; 9 nucleotides align to TRBD1. CDR3 length: 14 residues. From germline, CDR1 is SGHRS and CDR2 YFSETQ. V lost 3 bases, J lost 8 bases, and 8 bases stayed unmatched. As DNA, the CDR3 is TGCGCCAGCAGCTCCCCGGACAGGGGAAGAGGCTACACCTTC. Its protein product is CASSSPDRGRGYTF.

This sequence joins TRBV27 and TRBJ1-2; tentatively, D is TRBD1 (6 bases). V shed 6 bases and J shed 8 bases, with 19 bases lying between them. The germline V gene has CDR1 MNHEY and CDR2 SMNVEV (reference sequence). The CDR3 is made up of 14 amino acids. CDR3 residues: CASSNIDRPLGYTF. The CDR3 DNA reads as TGTGCCAGCAGCAATATAGACAGGCCCCTAGGCTACACCTTC.

The chain carries TRBV2 and TRBJ1-4, with 8 bases lining up with TRBD1. Per the germline V gene, CDR1 is SNHLY and CDR2 is FYNNEI. V was pared by 8 bases and J by 7 bases, with 6 bases of the junction left unmatched. The CDR3 is made up of 13 amino acids. CDR3 nucleotide sequence: TGTGCCAGCTCGGGACAGGTCGGTGAAAAACTGTTTTTT. Translation: CASSGQVGEKLFF.

The CDR3 sequence: CASSGTGNEQFF. The DNA of the CDR3 is TGTGCCAGCAGCGGTACAGGGAATGAGCAGTTCTTC. V usage is TRBV6-5 and J usage is TRBJ2-1, with D possibly TRBD1 on 6 matching bases. V lost 6 bases and J lost 7, with 10 bases in between. This CDR3 comprises 12 residues. Germline-derived CDR1 and CDR2 are MNHEY and SVGAGI.

The chain couples TRBV28 to TRBJ1-1; 11 positions match TRBD1. The CDR3 loop spans 14 amino acids. In germline, CDR1 is MDHEN, CDR2 SYDVKM. With V trimmed by 8 bases and J by 10 bases, 12 bases remained unmatched. DNA of the CDR3: TGTGCCAGCTCCGCCGGGACAGGGGGGATTGGAGCTTTCTTT. It specifies CASSAGTGGIGAFF.

There are a few counts of this clone. The chain links TRBV29-1 to TRBJ1-1, with a possible D match to TRBD1 (5 bases). V lost 4 bases, J lost 0 bases, and 9 bases lay in between. CDR3 length equals 13 residues. CDR1 and CDR2 from the germline V gene are SQVTM and ANQGSEA. The CDR3 reads CSVADSVNTEAFF. For the CDR3, the DNA is TGCAGCGTTGCCGACAGCGTGAACACTGAAGCTTTCTTT. Full variable domain (missing parts from reference TRBV29-1 and TRBJ1-1): SAVISQKPSRDICQRGTSLTIQCQVDSQVTMMFWYRQQPGQSLTLIATANQGSEATYESGFVIDKFPISRPNLTFSTLTVSNMSPEDSSIYLCSVADSVNTEAFFGQGTRLTVV.

The chain employs TRBV18 and TRBJ2-3, with TRBD2 identical over 7 bases. The CDR3 runs 14 residues. Germline values: CDR1 KGHSH, CDR2 LQKENI. V lost 3 bases, J lost 8 bases, and 8 bases stayed unmatched. CDR3 DNA sequence: TGTGCCAGCTCACCGGGACTACCCCTAGCTACGCAGTATTTT. Translated: CASSPGLPLATQYF.

This rearrangement joins TRBV6-5 to TRBJ2-3; the match to TRBD1 covers 10 bases. The trim removed 8 bases at V and 2 bases at J, leaving 7 bases unmatched. The CDR3 is made up of 15 amino acids. Per the germline V gene, CDR1 is MNHEY and CDR2 is SVGAGI. The CDR3 nucleotides read TGTGCCAGCGGAACCGGGACAGGGGCCACAGATACGCAGTATTTT. Amino acids: CASGTGTGATDTQYF.

The chain is built from TRBV6-1 and TRBJ2-5; TRBD2 might be the D (5 bases). Trimming removed 4 bases from V and 5 bases from J, with 23 bases in between. The CDR3 length is 17 residues. Germline V CDR1 and CDR2: MNHNS, SASEGT. CDR3 DNA sequence: TGTGCCAGCAGTGGGTCCCCTCCGAGCGGCACTTGGGAGACCCAGTACTTC. The encoded protein is CASSGSPPSGTWETQYF.

CDR3 sequence reads: CASSSGLAGMWNEQFF. The CDR3 region has the DNA TGTGCCAGCAGCTCGGGACTAGCGGGAATGTGGAATGAGCAGTTCTTC. This chain joins TRBV7-2 and TRBJ2-1; 13 positions agree with TRBD2. Germline V gives CDR1 SGHTA, CDR2 FQGNSA. J was trimmed by 7 bases and V by 4 bases; bases with no gene match: 7. This CDR3 has 16 residues.

The V gene is TRBV6-4, the J gene TRBJ2-2, with D possibly TRBD2 on 6 matching bases. Germline CDR1 and CDR2: MRHNA and SNTAGT. V lost 6 bases to trimming and J lost 3 bases, with 11 bases between them. CDR3 length equals 14 residues. This CDR3 reads CASRTTGDTGELFF. The CDR3 DNA reads as TGTGCCAGCAGAACGACGGGGGACACCGGGGAGCTGTTTTTT.

V usage is TRBV11-2 and J usage is TRBJ2-1; 13 nucleotides agree with TRBD2. V dropped 2 bases and J dropped 9; count of bases not matched to a gene: 4. This CDR3 has 15 amino acids. Germline CDR1 and CDR2: SGHAT and FQNNGV. CDR3 residues: CASSLRTSGSSEQFF. The CDR3 nucleotides read TGTGCCAGCAGCTTAAGGACTAGCGGGAGTAGTGAGCAGTTCTTC.

This rearrangement joins TRBV7-2 to TRBJ2-5, with TRBD2 identical over 12 bases. Germline trimming cut 5 bases from V and 7 bases from J; bases unmatched to any gene: 8. The CDR3 is 15 residues long. CDR1 is SGHTA, CDR2 FQGNSA, per germline. The chain's CDR3 is CASSLGLAGFATQYF. The CDR3 nucleotides read TGTGCCAGCAGCCTAGGACTAGCGGGATTTGCGACCCAGTACTTC. The full variable domain, in which reference TRBV7-2 and TRBJ2-5 provide the parts outside the CDR3, is GAGVSQSPSNKVTEKGKDVELRCDPISGHTALYWYRQSLGQGLEFLIYFQGNSAPDKSGLPSDRFSAERTGGSVSTLTIQRTQQEDSAVYLCASSLGLAGFATQYFGPGTRLLVL.